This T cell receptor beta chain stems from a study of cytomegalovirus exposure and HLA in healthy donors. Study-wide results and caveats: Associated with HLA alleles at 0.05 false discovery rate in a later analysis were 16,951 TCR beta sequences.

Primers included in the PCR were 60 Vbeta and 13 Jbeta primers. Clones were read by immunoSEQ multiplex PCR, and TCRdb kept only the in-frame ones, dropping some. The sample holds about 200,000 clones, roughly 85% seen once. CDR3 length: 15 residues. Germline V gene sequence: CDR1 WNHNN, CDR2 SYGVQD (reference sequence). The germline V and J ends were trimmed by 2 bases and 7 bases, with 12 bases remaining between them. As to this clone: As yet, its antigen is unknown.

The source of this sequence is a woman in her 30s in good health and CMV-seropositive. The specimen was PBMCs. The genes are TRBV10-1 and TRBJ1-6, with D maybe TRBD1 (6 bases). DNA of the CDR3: TGCGCCAGCAGTGAGGGGGGCAGGCCGAATTCACCCCTCCACTTT. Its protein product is CASSEGGRPNSPLHF.